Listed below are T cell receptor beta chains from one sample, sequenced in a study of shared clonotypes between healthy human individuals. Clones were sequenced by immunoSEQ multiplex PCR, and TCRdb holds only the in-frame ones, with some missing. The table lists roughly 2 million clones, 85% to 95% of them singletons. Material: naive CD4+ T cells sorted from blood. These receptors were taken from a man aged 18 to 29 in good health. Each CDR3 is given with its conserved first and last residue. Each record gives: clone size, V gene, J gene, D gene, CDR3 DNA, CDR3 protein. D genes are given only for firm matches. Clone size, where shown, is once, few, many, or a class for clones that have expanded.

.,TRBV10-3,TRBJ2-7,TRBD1,TGTGCCATCAGTGACGGAACAGGGGGGAACTACGAGCAGTACTTC,CAISDGTGGNYEQYF
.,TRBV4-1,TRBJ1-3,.,TGCGCCAGCAGCCAGACGCCTCTTTCGGGCACCATATATTTT,CASSQTPLSGTIYF
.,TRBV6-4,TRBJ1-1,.,TGTGCCAGCAGTTTAGGGACGGCGGAAACCGAAGCTTTCTTT,CASSLGTAETEAFF
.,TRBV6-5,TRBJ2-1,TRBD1,TGTGCCAGCAGTTACTCTCGACAGGGGTACAATGAGCAGTTCTTC,CASSYSRQGYNEQFF
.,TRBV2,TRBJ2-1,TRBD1,TGTGCCAGCAGACCCCGACAGGGTAGTTACAATGAGCAGTTCTTC,CASRPRQGSYNEQFF
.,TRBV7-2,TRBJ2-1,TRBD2,TGTGCCAGCAGCCCGGTGACTAGCGTTAACTATGAGCAGTTCTTC,CASSPVTSVNYEQFF
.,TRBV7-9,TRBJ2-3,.,TGTGCCAGCAGCATGGGCGGGGCCAGAGATACGCAGTATTTT,CASSMGGARDTQYF
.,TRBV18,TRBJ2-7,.,TGTGCCAGCTCACCACCGGGGCTTAGCGAGCAGTACTTC,CASSPPGLSEQYF
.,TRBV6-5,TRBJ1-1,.,TGTGCCAGTCAAGGGATCGGTAACACTGAAGCTTTCTTT,CASQGIGNTEAFF
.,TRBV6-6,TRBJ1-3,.,TGTGCCACCCCCGGGCAGGTATCATCTGGAAACACCATATATTTT,CATPGQVSSGNTIYF
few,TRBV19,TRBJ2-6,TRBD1,TGTGCCAGTAGTCTCGAGACCGGGACAGTAAAGGTCCTGACTTTC,CASSLETGTVKVLTF
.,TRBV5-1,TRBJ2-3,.,TGCGCCAGCAGTGAATTAGATACGCAGTATTTT,CASSELDTQYF
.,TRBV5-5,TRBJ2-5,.,TGTGCCAGCAGCTTTCTTCCACCCCAGGATACCCAGTACTTC,CASSFLPPQDTQYF
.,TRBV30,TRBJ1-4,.,TGTGCCTGGGCCCTGCAGAGCGAAAAACTGTTTTTT,CAWALQSEKLFF
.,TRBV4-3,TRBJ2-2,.,TGCGCCAGCAGCCAGGGGAGGTCTGGGGCCCTAAACACCGGGGAGCTGTTTTTT,CASSQGRSGALNTGELFF
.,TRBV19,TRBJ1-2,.,TGTGCCAGTAGTACCTCTGTAACTAACTATGGCTACACCTTC,CASSTSVTNYGYTF
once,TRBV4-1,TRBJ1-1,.,TGCGCCAGCAGCCAAGAAGCCTGGGTTGGCCGAAGAGAAGCTTTCTTT,CASSQEAWVGRREAFF
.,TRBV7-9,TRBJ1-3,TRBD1,TGTGCCAGCAGCTCCGGACAGGGCCCTGGAAACACCATATATTTT,CASSSGQGPGNTIYF
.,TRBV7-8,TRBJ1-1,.,TGTGCCAGCAGCCCGGGAACAGGGTACACTGAAGCTTTCTTT,CASSPGTGYTEAFF
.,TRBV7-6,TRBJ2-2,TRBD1,TGTGCCAGCAGCACAGGGGGGAACACCGGGGAGCTGTTTTTT,CASSTGGNTGELFF
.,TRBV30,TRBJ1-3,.,TGTGCCTGGAGTAGAATGGGAAACTCTGGAAACACCATATATTTT,CAWSRMGNSGNTIYF
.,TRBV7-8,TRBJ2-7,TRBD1,TGTGCCAGCAGCGTTACAGGGGCTAGAGTCCACGAGCAGTACTTC,CASSVTGARVHEQYF
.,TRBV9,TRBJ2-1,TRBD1,TGTGCCAGCAGCGTATCGGGACAGGAATACAATGAGCAGTTCTTC,CASSVSGQEYNEQFF
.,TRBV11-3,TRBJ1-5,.,TGTGCCAGCAGCTTAGATAGCACAGGGACATATCAGCCCCAGCATTTT,CASSLDSTGTYQPQHF
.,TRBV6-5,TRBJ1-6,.,TGTGCCAGCAGGTCAGCGAATTCACCCCTCCACTTT,CASRSANSPLHF
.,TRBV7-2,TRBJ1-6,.,TGTGCCAGCAGCTTACGGGCGTGGGAGGCACCCCTCCACTTT,CASSLRAWEAPLHF
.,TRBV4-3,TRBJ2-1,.,TGCGCCAGCAGCCAAGAACGGGGGCTTGAGCAGTTCTTC,CASSQERGLEQFF
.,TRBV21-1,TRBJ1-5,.,TGTGCCAGCAGCACCCCTATTAATCAGCCCCAGCATTTT,CASSTPINQPQHF
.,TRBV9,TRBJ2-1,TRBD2,TGTGCCAGCAGCGTAGCCGGAGCGGGAGGTTTCAATGAGCAGTTCTTC,CASSVAGAGGFNEQFF
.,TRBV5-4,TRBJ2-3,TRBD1,TGTGCCAGCAGCTCTACCCTGACAGGGAACACAGATACGCAGTATTTT,CASSSTLTGNTDTQYF
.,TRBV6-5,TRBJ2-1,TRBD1,TGTGCCAGCAGAGGACAGGGGGTCCTTGAGCAGTTCTTC,CASRGQGVLEQFF
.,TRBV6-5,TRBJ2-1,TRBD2,TGTGCCAGCAGTTATTGGTCTAGCGGGACAGATGAGCAGTTCTTC,CASSYWSSGTDEQFF
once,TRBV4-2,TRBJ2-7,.,TGTGCCAGCAGCCAAGATCCCAGGGACTACGAGCAGTACTTC,CASSQDPRDYEQYF
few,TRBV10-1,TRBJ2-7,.,TGCGCCAGCAGTTCAGGGTCAGCGTACGAGCAGTACTTC,CASSSGSAYEQYF
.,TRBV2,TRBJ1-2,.,TGTGCCAGCAGTCCCGACAGGCGCCGAGTCTATGGCTACACCTTC,CASSPDRRRVYGYTF
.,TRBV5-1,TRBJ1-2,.,TGCGCCAGCAGCACTACCCCGACAGGATCTATGCTCTACACCTTC,CASSTTPTGSMLYTF
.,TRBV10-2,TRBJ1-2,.,TGCGCCAGCAGTGAGTCGGGGGGCTATGGCTACACCTTC,CASSESGGYGYTF
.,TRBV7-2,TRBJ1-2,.,TGTGCCAGCAGCCACGGACAGTTCTATGGCTACACCTTC,CASSHGQFYGYTF
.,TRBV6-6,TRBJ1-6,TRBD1,TGTGCCAGCAGTAGACAGGGAGGCGATAATTCACCCCTCCACTTT,CASSRQGGDNSPLHF
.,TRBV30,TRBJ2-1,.,TGTGCCTGGAGTGTACATTGGGCGCCGAGCTCCTACAATGAGCAGTTCTTC,CAWSVHWAPSSYNEQFF
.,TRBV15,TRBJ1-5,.,TGTGCCACCAGCAGAGTTAGGTTTAGCAATCAGCCCCAGCATTTT,CATSRVRFSNQPQHF
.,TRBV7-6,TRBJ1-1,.,TGTGCCAGCAGCGGCCAAACGATCACTGAAGCTTTCTTT,CASSGQTITEAFF
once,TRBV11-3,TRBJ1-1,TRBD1,TGTGCCAGCAGCCCGGGACAGACAAGGGGCGGTGAAGCTTTCTTT,CASSPGQTRGGEAFF
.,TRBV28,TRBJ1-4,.,TGTGCCAGCAGTTCCTTCTATTCTCTCGGTAATGAAAAACTGTTTTTT,CASSSFYSLGNEKLFF
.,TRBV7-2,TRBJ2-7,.,TGTGCCAGCAGCTTAGAGACTTCTAGCTCCTACGAGCAGTACTTC,CASSLETSSSYEQYF
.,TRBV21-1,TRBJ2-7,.,TGTGCCAGCAGCGCACGGGCCCGGAGGGGGAGGCACGAGCAGTACTTC,CASSARARRGRHEQYF
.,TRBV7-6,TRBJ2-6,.,TGTGCGGTCGGGAGTCCCTCTGGGGCCAACGTCCTGACTTTC,CAVGSPSGANVLTF
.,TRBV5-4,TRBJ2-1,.,TGTGCCAGCAGCCCCCCTCCGAGTGGGGGTCACAATGAGCAGTTCTTC,CASSPPPSGGHNEQFF
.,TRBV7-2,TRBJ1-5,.,TGTGCCAGCAGCTCACGGACAGGCAATCAGCCCCAGCATTTT,CASSSRTGNQPQHF
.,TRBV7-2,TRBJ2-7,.,TGTGCCAGCAGCATGCGAGGAGGATACGAGCAGTACTTC,CASSMRGGYEQYF
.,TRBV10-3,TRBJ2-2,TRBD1,TGTGCCATCAGTGAGGGGACAGGCTCGAACACCGGGGAGCTGTTTTTT,CAISEGTGSNTGELFF
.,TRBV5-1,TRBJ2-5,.,TGCGCCAGCAGCCCGGAGGGTAAGGGGGAGACCCAGTACTTC,CASSPEGKGETQYF
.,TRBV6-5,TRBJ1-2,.,TGTGCCAGCAGTCCTCGGTCGGGGTTCGTGTATGGCTACACCTTC,CASSPRSGFVYGYTF
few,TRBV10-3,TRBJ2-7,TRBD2,TGTGCCATCAGTGGGACTAGCGGGATCTCCTACGAGCAGTACTTC,CAISGTSGISYEQYF
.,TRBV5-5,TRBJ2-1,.,TGTGCCAGCAGCTTGGTAGGACAATACAATGAGCAGTTCTTC,CASSLVGQYNEQFF
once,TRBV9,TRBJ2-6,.,TGTGCCAGCAGCGTTCGGACAGCTCCTAGGGGGGCCAACGTCCTGACTTTC,CASSVRTAPRGANVLTF
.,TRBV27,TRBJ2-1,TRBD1,TGTGCCAGCAGTTTGGGGACAGGGCGGAATGAGCAGTTCTTC,CASSLGTGRNEQFF
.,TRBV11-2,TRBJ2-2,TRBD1,TGTGCCAGCAGCTTACTCAGGACAGGGCGAAACGCCGGGGAGCTGTTTTTT,CASSLLRTGRNAGELFF
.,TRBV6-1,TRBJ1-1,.,TGTGCCAGCACAGCCGGGACAATGAACACTGAAGCTTTCTTT,CASTAGTMNTEAFF